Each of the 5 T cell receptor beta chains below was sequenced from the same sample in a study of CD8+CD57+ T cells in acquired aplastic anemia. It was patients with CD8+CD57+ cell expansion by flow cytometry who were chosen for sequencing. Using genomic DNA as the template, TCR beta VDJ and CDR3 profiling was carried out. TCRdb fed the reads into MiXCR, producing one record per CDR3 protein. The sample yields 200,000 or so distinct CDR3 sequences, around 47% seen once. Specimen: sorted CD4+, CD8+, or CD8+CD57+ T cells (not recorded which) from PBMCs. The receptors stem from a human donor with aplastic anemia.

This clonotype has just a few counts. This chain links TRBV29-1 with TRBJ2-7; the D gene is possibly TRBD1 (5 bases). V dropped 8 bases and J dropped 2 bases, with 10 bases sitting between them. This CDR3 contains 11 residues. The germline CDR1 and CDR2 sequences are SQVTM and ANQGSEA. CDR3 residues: CSLGRAYEQYF. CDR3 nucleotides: TGCAGCTTAGGCAGGGCCTACGAGCAGTACTTC.

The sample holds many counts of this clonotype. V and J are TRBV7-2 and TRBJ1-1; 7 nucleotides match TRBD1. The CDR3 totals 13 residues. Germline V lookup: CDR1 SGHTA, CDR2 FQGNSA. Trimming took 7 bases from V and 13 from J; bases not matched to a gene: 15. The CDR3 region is CASTRDRASEGFF. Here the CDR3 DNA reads TGTGCCAGCACCCGAGACAGGGCTAGCGAGGGTTTCTTT.

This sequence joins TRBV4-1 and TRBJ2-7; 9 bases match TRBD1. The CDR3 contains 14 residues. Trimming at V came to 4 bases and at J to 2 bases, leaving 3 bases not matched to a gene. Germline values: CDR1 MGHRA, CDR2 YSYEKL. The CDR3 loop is CASSPRTGAYEQYF. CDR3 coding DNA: TGCGCCAGCAGCCCGAGGACAGGGGCCTACGAGCAGTACTTC.

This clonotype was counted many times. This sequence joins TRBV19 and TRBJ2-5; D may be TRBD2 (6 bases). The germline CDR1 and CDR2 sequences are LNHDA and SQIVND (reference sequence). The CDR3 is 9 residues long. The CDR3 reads CAAGETQYF. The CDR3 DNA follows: TGTGCGGCGGGGGAGACCCAGTACTTC.

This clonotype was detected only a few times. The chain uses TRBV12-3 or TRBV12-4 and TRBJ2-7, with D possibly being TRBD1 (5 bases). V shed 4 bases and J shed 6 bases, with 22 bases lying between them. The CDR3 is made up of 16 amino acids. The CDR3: CASSYTLNRLQIEQYF. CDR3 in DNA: TGTGCCAGCAGTTATACTCTTAACAGGCTACAAATCGAGCAGTACTTC.